The 19 T cell receptor beta chains listed next were all sequenced from one sample in a study of blood T cell repertoires in COVID-19. TCRdb's table, derived via immunoSEQ multiplex PCR, lists solely in-frame clones and lacks some. This sample carries some 240,000 clones, around 80% of them seen once, and the ten largest clones take roughly 1.4%. What was sequenced was peripheral blood. The receptor set was obtained from a woman aged 40 to 55 who had recovered from COVID-19.

The gene calls are TRBV20-1 and TRBJ1-5; 10 bases are shared with TRBD1. In germline, CDR1 is DFQATT, CDR2 SNEGSKA (reference sequence). The CDR3 is 19 amino acids. J lost 1 base, V lost 3 bases, and 15 bases had no gene match. In DNA, the CDR3 is TGCAGTGCTAGTGCCTACCTCGGGACAGGGGAGAAAAGCAATCAGCCCCAGCATTTT. It translates to CSASAYLGTGEKSNQPQHF.

This rearrangement joins TRBV4-2 to TRBJ1-4; possible D gene TRBD1, 5 bases. The germline CDR1 and CDR2 sequences are LGHNA and YNFKEQ. With 4 bases removed from V and 12 bases from J, the gap between germline ends came to 15 bases. The CDR3 length is 13 residues. The CDR3 DNA reads TGTGCCAGCAGCCCGCCCAGGGAGGATGAACTGTTTTTT. It specifies CASSPPREDELFF.

The chain recombines TRBV5-1 with TRBJ2-3, with 7 bases identical to TRBD1. Looked up from germline, CDR1 is SGHRS and CDR2 is YFSETQ. With 4 bases clipped from V and 2 bases from J, the junction kept 10 bases outside the gene matches. This CDR3 is built from 16 residues. The CDR3 coding sequence is TGCGCCAGCAGCCCCTCGGGACAGACTATCACAGATACGCAGTATTTT. The encoded protein is CASSPSGQTITDTQYF.

The chain joins TRBV5-1 to TRBJ2-3; the D gene is possibly TRBD1 (5 bases). The CDR3 runs to 14 residues. CDR1 SGHRS and CDR2 YFSETQ come from the germline V gene. V was pared by 2 bases and J by 3 bases, with 10 bases between. The DNA of the CDR3 is TGCGCCAGCAGCTTTTCAGGGTCAACAGATACGCAGTATTTT. The encoded protein is CASSFSGSTDTQYF.

This chain uses TRBV6-5 with TRBJ1-6, with TRBD1 as a possible D gene (5 bases). V lost 2 bases and J lost 7, with 15 bases in between. Germline CDR1 MNHEY, CDR2 SVGAGI. The CDR3 consists of 16 residues. CDR3 coding DNA: TGTGCCAGCAGTTACGTGGCAGTTAGGGGCAATTCACCCCTCCACTTT. This translates into CASSYVAVRGNSPLHF.

This chain uses TRBV5-4 with TRBJ2-3; D remains ambiguous. There are 13 residues in the CDR3. Germline V CDR1 and CDR2: SGHNT, YYREEE (reference sequence). V was pared by 4 bases and J by 2 bases, with 8 bases between. CDR3 region: CASSTQATDTQYF. In nucleotides, the CDR3 is TGTGCCAGCAGCACTCAGGCCACAGATACGCAGTATTTT.

The chain combines TRBV18 with TRBJ1-3; 7 nucleotides agree with TRBD1. The CDR3 contains 15 residues. The V segment lost 6 bases and the J segment 6 bases; nucleotides outside the gene matches: 11. CDR1 KGHSH and CDR2 LQKENI come from the germline V gene. DNA of the CDR3: TGTGCCAGCTCCCCGCGGGACAGCAAAAAAAACACCATATATTTT. Residues: CASSPRDSKKNTIYF.

This rearrangement joins TRBV6-5 to TRBJ2-7, with D possibly TRBD1 on 6 matching bases. The V and J ends lost 8 bases and 0 bases respectively, with 11 bases between them. Germline V gene lookup returns CDR1 MNHEY and CDR2 SVGAGI. The CDR3 length is 13 residues. The CDR3 coding sequence is TGTGCCAGCGGACAGACCTACTCCTACGAGCAGTACTTC. Amino acids: CASGQTYSYEQYF.

The rearrangement joins TRBV19 to TRBJ2-1; 8 positions agree with TRBD1. J gave up 2 bases and V 5 bases, and 8 bases lay outside the gene matches. CDR3 length: 16 residues. Germline values: CDR1 LNHDA, CDR2 SQIVND (reference sequence). The CDR3 nucleotides are TGTGCCAGTAGTTCCGGACAGGGAGGCACCTACAATGAGCAGTTCTTC. This gives the protein CASSSGQGGTYNEQFF.

The chain is built from TRBV29-1 and TRBJ2-2; D is perhaps TRBD2 (6 bases). This CDR3 is built from 13 residues. The V gene lost 4 bases and the J gene lost 4 bases, with 10 bases spanning the gap. From germline, CDR1 is SQVTM and CDR2 ANQGSEA. CDR3 in DNA: TGCAGCGTTGTAGCGGTGATCACCGGGGAGCTGTTTTTT. Translated, it gives CSVVAVITGELFF.

This sequence joins TRBV19 and TRBJ1-6; D uncertain. The CDR3 contains 15 residues. Looked up from germline, CDR1 is LNHDA and CDR2 is SQIVND (reference sequence). Trimming cost V 4 bases and J 0 bases, with 7 bases left between them. Written as DNA, the CDR3 is TGTGCCAGTAGTACAACTAGCTCCTATAATTCACCCCTCCACTTT. Protein sequence: CASSTTSSYNSPLHF.

The chain combines TRBV2 with TRBJ1-4; D not resolved. The V gene's germline CDR1 is SNHLY and CDR2 FYNNEI. The CDR3 extends over 13 amino acids. V lost 4 bases, J lost 7 bases, and 10 bases lay in between. The CDR3 DNA sequence: TGTGCCAGCAGTGGCCTGCCGGGTGAAAAACTGTTTTTT. This sequence encodes CASSGLPGEKLFF.

This chain links TRBV19 with TRBJ1-2; 7 bases line up with TRBD1. Germline values: CDR1 LNHDA, CDR2 SQIVND (reference sequence). The V segment lost 6 bases and the J segment 13 bases; nucleotides outside the gene matches: 11. CDR3 length equals 12 residues. The CDR3 here is CASRDLGQIFTF. CDR3 nucleotide sequence: TGTGCCAGTAGAGACCTGGGACAGATCTTCACCTTC.

V gene TRBV7-8 combines with J gene TRBJ2-5; maybe TRBD2 (7 bases). Germline V gene sequence: CDR1 SGHVS, CDR2 FQNEAQ. V gave up 6 bases and J gave up 1 base, with 18 bases separating them. There are 16 residues in the CDR3. The CDR3 DNA sequence: TGTGCCAGCAGAGTACACGGGGGGCCACTCCAAGAGACCCAGTACTTC. This codes for CASRVHGGPLQETQYF.

CDR3 coding DNA: TGCAGCGTTGATGGTCTAGCGGGGTGGGAGCAGTTCTTC. Translating it yields CSVDGLAGWEQFF. V and J are TRBV29-1 and TRBJ2-1; 9 nucleotides agree with TRBD2. The CDR3 is 13 residues long. The V segment lost 3 bases and the J segment 10 bases; nucleotides outside the gene matches: 7. Germline loops: CDR1 SQVTM, CDR2 ANQGSEA.

The chain joins TRBV5-1 to TRBJ1-2, with 7 bases that match TRBD1. Germline V gene sequence: CDR1 SGHRS, CDR2 YFSETQ. V was clipped by 2 bases and J by 4 bases; unmatched bases: 5. The CDR3 runs to 14 residues. CDR3 sequence: CASSFGGTAYGYTF. The CDR3, as DNA: TGCGCCAGCAGCTTTGGTGGGACAGCCTATGGCTACACCTTC.

This clone was counted only a few times. The chain links TRBV19 to TRBJ1-2; D uncertain. V was trimmed by 7 bases and J by 4 bases, leaving 13 bases between them. CDR1 LNHDA and CDR2 SQIVND come from the germline V gene (reference sequence). CDR3 length equals 13 residues. CDR3 loop: CASNIKAAYGYTF. CDR3 coding DNA: TGTGCCAGTAATATTAAGGCGGCCTATGGCTACACCTTC.

The gene calls are TRBV5-6 and TRBJ1-1, with TRBD1 matching over 9 bases. CDR3 length: 14 amino acids. Trimming cost V 4 bases and J 4 bases; bases outside gene matches: 5. The germline V gene encodes CDR1 SGHDT and CDR2 YYEEEE. The CDR3 DNA reads as TGTGCCAGCAGCCCGGGGACAGGGCCCACTGAAGCTTTCTTT. Its translation: CASSPGTGPTEAFF.

This chain connects TRBV9 to TRBJ1-2; unclear D gene. V dropped 4 bases and J dropped 4 bases, with 11 bases sitting between them. The germline V gene has CDR1 SGDLS and CDR2 YYNGEE. The CDR3 contains 13 residues. The CDR3 bases are TGTGCCAGCAGCACCGGAGGGTTCTATGGCTACACCTTC. Amino acids: CASSTGGFYGYTF.